These 28 T cell receptor beta chains were sequenced from one sample in a study of Ad26.COV2.S vaccination and SARS-CoV-2 variants. Libraries were prepared by immunoSEQ multiplex PCR; TCRdb keeps only in-frame clonotypes and omits some of them. The sample has roughly 100,000 clones; around 82% are singletons. The sample was peripheral blood, taken after recovery from COVID-19. The origin of the receptors is a human donor who had recovered from COVID-19.

A single count supports this clone. The chain joins TRBV2 to TRBJ2-2; tentatively, D is TRBD2 (6 bases). This CDR3 has 18 residues. V dropped 0 bases and J dropped 3 bases, with 17 bases sitting between them. Germline V CDR1 and CDR2: SNHLY, FYNNEI. The CDR3 sequence is CASSEAPPLVADTGELFF. CDR3 nucleotide sequence: TGTGCCAGCAGTGAAGCCCCCCCCCTGGTAGCGGACACCGGGGAGCTGTTTTTT.

The chain uses TRBV7-2 and TRBJ1-2; a weak D match, TRBD1 (6 bases). This CDR3 spans 16 amino acids. V was pared by 2 bases and J by 7 bases, with 20 bases between. The germline V gene encodes CDR1 SGHTA and CDR2 FQGNSA. CDR3 DNA sequence: TGTGCCAGCAGCTTAAAGTGGGGGGCCCAAATCTCTGGCTACACCTTC. It codes for CASSLKWGAQISGYTF.

J is TRBJ2-1 and V is TRBV3-1 (or the pseudogene TRBV3-2); TRBD1 or TRBD2 may be the D gene (6 bases each). This CDR3 is 14 amino acids long. Trimming left V 0 bases short and J 7 bases short, with 10 bases between. Per the germline V gene, CDR1 is LGHDT and CDR2 is YNNKEL (reference sequence). CDR3 nucleotides: TGTGCCAGCAGCCAAGAGGGGGGCGGGAATGAGCAGTTCTTC. Protein: CASSQEGGGNEQFF.

The chain joins TRBV21-1 to TRBJ1-2. TRBV21-1 represents a pseudogene. This CDR3 contains 20 residues. The CDR3 nucleotides are TGTGCCAGCAGCAAGGAGTTTAGAGGGAACGGCGATGGTCCTAACTATGGCTACACCTTC. This gives the protein CASSKEFRGNGDGPNYGYTF.

The chain carries TRBV5-1 and TRBJ2-1, with TRBD1 as a possible D gene (5 bases). V lost 0 bases and J 7 bases, leaving 14 bases between the germline ends. The germline V gene has CDR1 SGHRS and CDR2 YFSETQ. This CDR3 is built from 15 residues. The CDR3 reads CASSLGSSQANEQFF. The CDR3 region has the DNA TGCGCCAGCAGCTTGGGAAGCTCACAGGCGAATGAGCAGTTCTTC.

The chain joins TRBV29-1 to TRBJ1-5; 8 bases fit TRBD1. Germline V gene sequence: CDR1 SQVTM, CDR2 ANQGSEA. V shed 6 bases and J 6 bases; nucleotides not matched to a gene: 10. This CDR3 comprises 14 residues. CDR3 sequence (DNA): TGCAGCGTCGGGACAGGCCTGGGGGCTCAGCCCCAGCATTTT. Protein product: CSVGTGLGAQPQHF.

A few counts support this clone. The chain uses TRBV5-1 and TRBJ2-1; D is ambiguous. Germline CDR1 and CDR2: SGHRS and YFSETQ. V shed 4 bases and J shed 5 bases, with 28 bases lying between them. The CDR3 sequence is 19 residues long. As DNA, the CDR3 is TGCGCCAGCAGCGATTGGAGTTTTAGAGGCCCCGGGCCCAACAATGAGCAGTTCTTC. It encodes CASSDWSFRGPGPNNEQFF.

This clone was found a few times. The J gene is TRBJ1-5, the V gene TRBV28, with 7 nucleotides matching TRBD1. The CDR3 spans 17 residues. The V gene end was trimmed by 7 bases and the J gene end by 4 bases; junction bases not matched to a gene: 16. CDR1 MDHEN and CDR2 SYDVKM come from the germline V gene. This CDR3 reads CASKPWDRRFGNQPQHF. In nucleotides, the CDR3 is TGTGCCAGCAAACCTTGGGACAGAAGGTTTGGGAATCAGCCCCAGCATTTT.

This clone was seen at least ten times. This chain uses TRBV7-9 with TRBJ1-2; D not certain. V lost 2 bases and J lost 8, with 6 bases in between. The CDR3 spans 11 residues. CDR1 SEHNR and CDR2 FQNEAQ come from the germline V gene (reference sequence). CDR3 DNA: TGTGCCAGCAGCTTATTCGGCGGCTACACCTTC. This translates into CASSLFGGYTF.

This rearrangement joins TRBV7-2 to TRBJ1-1; D is unresolved. The CDR3 runs 12 residues. Trimming took 0 bases from V and 12 from J, leaving 11 bases between them. CDR1 and CDR2 (germline): SGHTA, FQGNSA. The CDR3 DNA reads TGTGCCAGCAGCTTAGCTTCCGGGATACCTTTCTTT. Encoded protein: CASSLASGIPFF.

The CDR3 region has the DNA TGTGCCAGCAGCCAGGTCAGGGGCACCTACGAGCAGTACTTC. Translation: CASSQVRGTYEQYF. The V and J genes are TRBV4-2 and TRBJ2-7, with D possibly being TRBD1 (6 bases). This CDR3 has 14 residues. V lost 3 bases and J lost 2, with 11 bases in between. Germline CDR1 and CDR2: LGHNA and YNFKEQ.

This clone was counted between two and nine times. The V call is TRBV7-9, the J call TRBJ2-7; TRBD2 matches at 10 bases. CDR1 and CDR2 from the germline V gene are SEHNR and FQNEAQ (reference sequence). CDR3 length: 13 amino acids. Trimming took 5 bases from V and 4 from J; bases not matched to a gene: 2. The CDR3 sequence is CASSSGRAYEQYF. CDR3 DNA: TGTGCCAGCAGCAGCGGGAGGGCTTACGAGCAGTACTTC. Filled out from reference TRBV7-9 and TRBJ2-7, the complete variable domain reads DTGVSQNPRHKITKRGQNVTFRCDPISEHNRLYWYRQTLGQGPEFLTYFQNEAQLEKSRLLSDRFSAERPKGSFSTLEIQRTEQGDSAMYLCASSSGRAYEQYFGPGTRLTVT.

The genes are TRBV7-9 and TRBJ2-1; 12 nucleotides match TRBD2. There are 19 residues in the CDR3. With V trimmed by 1 base and J by 8 bases, 15 bases remained unmatched. Germline V CDR1 and CDR2: SEHNR, FQNEAQ (reference sequence). The CDR3 DNA reads TGTGCCAGCAGCTTAGAGGCGCGGGCTAGCGGGGGGGCGGGCCATGAGCAGTTCTTC. Translation gives CASSLEARASGGAGHEQFF.

The chain links TRBV4-1 to TRBJ1-1; D is unresolved. The CDR3 covers 13 residues. V was pared by 0 bases and J by 2 bases, with 4 bases between. From germline, CDR1 is MGHRA and CDR2 YSYEKL. CDR3 bases: TGCGCCAGCAGCCAAGAGCTAAACACTGAAGCTTTCTTT. It translates to CASSQELNTEAFF.

V is TRBV28 and J is TRBJ2-6; a possible D gene is TRBD1 (5 bases). Trimming shortened V by 5 bases and J by 2 bases, and 13 bases separated the two germline ends. The CDR3 covers 16 residues. Per the germline V gene, CDR1 is MDHEN and CDR2 is SYDVKM. CDR3 DNA sequence: TGTGCCAGCAGTGATGCAGGGTCGGCTGGGGCCAACGTCCTGACTTTC. The encoded protein is CASSDAGSAGANVLTF.

CDR3 DNA: TGCGCCTGCTCTAGGGACAATGAGCAGTTCTTC. It translates to CACSRDNEQFF. The genes are TRBV4-1 and TRBJ2-1; D is uncertain. The CDR3 sequence is 11 residues long. Trimming removed 11 bases at V and 5 bases at J, with 10 bases between. CDR1 MGHRA and CDR2 YSYEKL come from the germline V gene.

J is TRBJ2-1 and V is TRBV5-1; 11 nucleotides match TRBD2. This CDR3 contains 16 residues. J gave up 6 bases and V 0 bases, and 5 bases lay outside the gene matches. The germline gives CDR1 SGHRS, CDR2 YFSETQ. The CDR3 DNA reads as TGCGCCAGCAGCTTGGAGGGGACTAGCGGATTCAATGAGCAGTTCTTC. This sequence encodes CASSLEGTSGFNEQFF. The full variable domain, completed using reference TRBV5-1 and TRBJ2-1, is KAGVTQTPRYLIKTRGQQVTLSCSPISGHRSVSWYQQTPGQGLQFLFEYFSETQRNKGNFPGRFSGRQFSNSRSEMNVSTLELGDSALYLCASSLEGTSGFNEQFFGPGTRLTVL.

V is TRBV28 and J is TRBJ1-5; 7 bases match TRBD1. Germline CDR1 and CDR2: MDHEN and SYDVKM. The CDR3 has 14 amino acids. Germline trimming cut 10 bases from V and 5 bases from J; bases unmatched to any gene: 11. In DNA form, the CDR3 reads TGTGCCACCAACCCGGGACAGAAGGATCAGCCCCAGCATTTT. The encoded protein is CATNPGQKDQPQHF.

The chain uses TRBV19 and TRBJ1-1; TRBD1 matches at 11 bases. Germline trimming cut 6 bases from V and 6 bases from J; bases unmatched to any gene: 9. Germline V gene data show CDR1 as LNHDA and CDR2 as SQIVND (reference sequence). This CDR3 has 15 residues. The CDR3 here is CASRTPGQGGPEAFF. In nucleotides, the CDR3 is TGTGCCAGTAGGACGCCGGGACAGGGGGGTCCTGAAGCTTTCTTT.

This clone appeared a single time. V gene TRBV7-2 combines with J gene TRBJ2-1; D is ambiguous. Trimming stripped 2 bases from V and 1 base from J, with 9 bases between. The CDR3 is 15 residues long. Looked up from germline, CDR1 is SGHTA and CDR2 is FQGNSA. The CDR3 loop reads CASSLSVSSYNEQFF. The CDR3 DNA sequence: TGTGCCAGCAGCTTATCGGTCAGTTCCTACAATGAGCAGTTCTTC.

The chain couples TRBV10-3 to TRBJ2-3; D call uncertain. Trimming removed 3 bases at V and 2 bases at J, with 6 bases between. The CDR3 totals 13 residues. Germline V gene data show CDR1 as ENHRY and CDR2 as SYGVKD. The DNA for the CDR3 is TGTGCCATCAGTGACCAGGTCACAGATACGCAGTATTTT. The encoded protein is CAISDQVTDTQYF.

Only a few counts were recorded for this clone. The chain combines TRBV6-5 with TRBJ2-5; D is possibly TRBD1 (7 bases). The CDR3 consists of 15 residues. Germline CDR1 and CDR2: MNHEY and SVGAGI. Deletions cut 6 bases from V and 2 bases from J, with 16 bases between. DNA of the CDR3: TGTGCCAGCAGCCTGGTCTCAGGGGGGCAAGAGACCCAGTACTTC. It encodes CASSLVSGGQETQYF.

The sample holds a few counts of this clone. V usage is TRBV9 and J usage is TRBJ2-3; D may be TRBD1 or TRBD2 (6 bases each). Germline assignment: CDR1 SGDLS and CDR2 YYNGEE. Trimming pared 4 bases from V and 0 bases from J, leaving 9 bases between. The CDR3 is made up of 14 amino acids. The CDR3 sequence: CASSRGLSTDTQYF. The DNA of the CDR3 is TGTGCCAGCAGCCGGGGGCTAAGCACAGATACGCAGTATTTT. The full variable domain, completed using reference TRBV9 and TRBJ2-3, is DSGVTQTPKHLITATGQRVTLRCSPRSGDLSVYWYQQSLDQGLQFLIQYYNGEERAKGNILERFSAQQFPDLHSELNLSSLELGDSALYFCASSRGLSTDTQYFGPGTRLTVL.

The chain carries TRBV25-1 and TRBJ1-1; D gene uncertain. V lost 1 base and J 4 bases, leaving 16 bases between the germline ends. The germline CDR1 and CDR2 sequences are MGHDK and SYGVNS. The CDR3 is 16 amino acids. CDR3 bases: TGTGCCAGCAGTGAATGGGATGTTAGTGGGGTCACTGAAGCTTTCTTT. It is translated as CASSEWDVSGVTEAFF.

The rearrangement links TRBV6-5 to TRBJ1-3; 7 bases align to TRBD1. Looked up from germline, CDR1 is MNHEY and CDR2 is SVGAGI. V lost 4 bases and J lost 5; bases outside the gene matches: 5. This CDR3 is 14 amino acids long. The CDR3 DNA is TGTGCCAGCAGTTCGGACAGGCAGAGAAACACCATATATTTT. Translation: CASSSDRQRNTIYF.

This sequence joins TRBV7-2 and TRBJ1-1; 8 positions agree with TRBD1. J lost 5 bases, V lost 4 bases, and 3 bases had no gene match. The length of the CDR3 is 13 residues. Germline CDR1 SGHTA, CDR2 FQGNSA. CDR3 sequence (DNA): TGTGCCAGCAGCTCTCGACAGGGGACTGAAGCTTTCTTT. It translates to CASSSRQGTEAFF.

The CDR3 protein is CASSPHASSDAQYF. As DNA, the CDR3 is TGTGCCAGCAGCCCCCACGCCAGCAGCGACGCGCAGTACTTC. J is TRBJ2-7 and V is TRBV3-1 (or the pseudogene TRBV3-2); D not certain. The V end lost 4 bases, the J end lost 9 bases, and 19 bases lay between the germline ends. Germline V CDR1 and CDR2: LGHDT, YNNKEL (reference sequence). CDR3 length: 14 amino acids.

The V call is TRBV5-4, the J call TRBJ2-1; TRBD1 or TRBD2 may be the D gene (5 bases each). Trimming shortened V by 7 bases and J by 0 bases, and 14 bases separated the two germline ends. This CDR3 has 15 residues. Germline V lookup: CDR1 SGHNT, CDR2 YYREEE (reference sequence). CDR3 DNA: TGTGCCAGCTCGTCTGGGACGAGCTCCTACAATGAGCAGTTCTTC. This translates into CASSSGTSSYNEQFF. The full variable domain, in which reference TRBV5-4 and TRBJ2-1 provide the parts outside the CDR3, is ETGVTQSPTHLIKTRGQQVTLRCSSQSGHNTVSWYQQALGQGPQFIFQYYREEENGRGNFPPRFSGLQFPNYSSELNVNALELDDSALYLCASSSGTSSYNEQFFGPGTRLTVL.